The subject of this entry is one T cell receptor (beta chain). Its antigen remains unidentified. This record belongs to a study of vaccination and CD4 T cells after COVID-19. Background on the study: At a median about 94 days (range 35 to 161) after diagnosis, post-COVID samples were drawn.

Noted treatment: approximately nine-day PBMC culture with coronavirus spike peptide pools or control peptides (ViraFEST assay). Harvesting of the unexposed donor's CD4+ T cells predated the COVID-19 pandemic (2011-2018). The Oncomine TCR Beta short-read assay generated sequence data from the DNA of cultured CD4+ T cells. In this case, cultured CD4+ T cells provided the extracted genomic DNA. TCRdb independently ran MiXCR on the PCR reads; one entry per CDR3 protein. Here the sample spans approximately 7,000 distinct CDR3 sequences, around 40% being singletons. V shed 4 bases and J shed 4 bases, with 18 bases lying between them. CDR3 length: 16 residues. Germline CDR1 LGHNA, CDR2 YNFKEQ.

The receptor's source is a human donor in good health. What was sequenced was CD4+ T cells from blood, cultured in vitro. J is TRBJ2-3 and V is TRBV4-2, with TRBD2 as a possible D gene (6 bases). The CDR3 sequence is CASSLRSGDGADTQYF. Here the CDR3 DNA reads TGTGCCAGCAGCCTCCGCTCGGGGGATGGGGCAGATACGCAGTATTTT.